The clone carrying this TCR beta chain was recorded once. V lost 4 bases and J lost 4, with 11 bases in between. The CDR3 contains 13 residues. The V gene's germline CDR1 is SQVTM and CDR2 ANQGSEA. The study recruited people aged about 18 to 90 years across roughly 23 US areas. Participant-reported clinical history was the basis for cohort assignment. This sample is drawn from a study of blood T cell repertoires in COVID-19. On the study more broadly: Italy, Spain and the United States were the sources of the convalescent and acute COVID-19 samples.

In the authors' methods: How many nucleated cells were present was estimated from reference gene primer amplification. Generated by immunoSEQ multiplex PCR, the TCRdb table keeps only in-frame clones and is missing some. V, J and clone size were drawn from that table, and D and trimming were deduced from the DNA. Of roughly 400,000 clones in the sample, approximately 86% were seen once. Sequenced material: PBMCs or T cells enriched from blood (not recorded which). This TCR was recovered from a woman aged 40 to 50 with acute COVID-19. The chain employs TRBV29-1 and TRBJ1-5; a weak D match, TRBD1 (5 bases). CDR3 residues: CSVVTGPNQPQHF. The CDR3 DNA follows: TGCAGCGTTGTCACAGGACCTAATCAGCCCCAGCATTTT.